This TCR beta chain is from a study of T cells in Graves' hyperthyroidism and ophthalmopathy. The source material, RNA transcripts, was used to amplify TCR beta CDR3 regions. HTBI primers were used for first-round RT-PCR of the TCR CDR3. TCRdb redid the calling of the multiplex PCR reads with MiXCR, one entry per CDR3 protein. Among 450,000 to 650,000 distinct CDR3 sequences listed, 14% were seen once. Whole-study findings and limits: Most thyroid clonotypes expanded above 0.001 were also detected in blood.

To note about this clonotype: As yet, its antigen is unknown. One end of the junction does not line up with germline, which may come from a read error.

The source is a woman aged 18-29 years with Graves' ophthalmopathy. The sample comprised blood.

The DNA for the CDR3 is TGCGCCAGCAGCCCGGACAGGGAAAAAAACTATGGCTACACCTTC. Amino acid sequence: CASSPDREKNYGYTF. This sequence joins TRBV2 and TRBJ1-2; 8 positions match TRBD1. This CDR3 has 15 amino acids. The germline V gene encodes CDR1 SNHLY and CDR2 FYNNEI. The whole variable domain, filled in from reference TRBV2 and TRBJ1-2, reads EPEVTQTPSHQVTQMGQEVILRCVPISNHLYFYWYRQILGQKVEFLVSFYNNEISEKSEIFDDQFSVERPDGSNFTLKIRSTKLEDSAMYFCASSPDREKNYGYTFGSGTRLTVV.